Listed below are T cell receptor beta chains from one sample, sequenced in a study of T cells after yellow fever vaccination. One entry per CDR3 protein results from TCRdb running MiXCR on the 5' RACE reads. Of 360,000 or so distinct CDR3 sequences in the sample, 11% were seen once. This specimen was PBMCs, taken on the day of the first yellow fever vaccination. These TCRs come from a man aged 18 to 29 who received the YFV17D yellow fever vaccine. Both conserved end residues are part of each CDR3. The D gene is left open where the match is weak. Rows give clone size only sometimes, using once, few, many, or a class for an expanded clone.

d_gene: .
abundance: .
j_gene: TRBJ1-6
v_gene: TRBV7-2
CDR3aa: CASSWQGYNSPLHF
CDR3nt: TGTGCCAGCAGCTGGCAGGGGTATAATTCACCCCTCCACTTT

d_gene: .
abundance: few
j_gene: TRBJ1-1
v_gene: TRBV29-1
CDR3aa: CSSRGATEAFF
CDR3nt: TGCAGCAGCCGGGGGGCGACTGAAGCTTTCTTT

d_gene: .
abundance: few
j_gene: TRBJ2-1
v_gene: TRBV10-3
CDR3aa: CATHPGTTVNEQFF
CDR3nt: TGTGCCACTCATCCCGGGACCACCGTCAATGAGCAGTTCTTC

d_gene: .
abundance: .
j_gene: TRBJ2-1
v_gene: TRBV15
CDR3aa: CATSRDRGSYNEQFF
CDR3nt: TGTGCCACCAGCAGAGATAGGGGTTCCTACAATGAGCAGTTCTTC

d_gene: TRBD1
abundance: few
j_gene: TRBJ1-2
v_gene: TRBV5-1
CDR3aa: CASSPRQGAFDNYGYTF
CDR3nt: TGCGCCAGCAGCCCCCGCCAGGGGGCCTTTGACAACTATGGCTACACCTTC

d_gene: TRBD1
abundance: .
j_gene: TRBJ1-4
v_gene: TRBV28
CDR3aa: CASSTGQMNEKLFF
CDR3nt: TGTGCCAGCAGTACGGGACAGATGAATGAAAAACTGTTTTTT

d_gene: .
abundance: few
j_gene: TRBJ2-7
v_gene: TRBV28
CDR3aa: CATYGQTYEQYF
CDR3nt: TGTGCCACCTATGGGCAGACCTACGAGCAGTACTTC

d_gene: .
abundance: many
j_gene: TRBJ1-1
v_gene: TRBV6-5
CDR3aa: CASSYGGSTEAFF
CDR3nt: TGTGCCAGCAGTTACGGAGGATCCACTGAAGCTTTCTTT

d_gene: TRBD1
abundance: few
j_gene: TRBJ1-3
v_gene: TRBV5-5
CDR3aa: CASSLVAGGSAGNTIYF
CDR3nt: TGTGCCAGCAGCTTGGTTGCAGGGGGCAGTGCTGGAAACACCATATATTTT

d_gene: .
abundance: few
j_gene: TRBJ2-2
v_gene: TRBV6-5
CDR3aa: CASSYGPGGELFF
CDR3nt: TGTGCCAGCAGTTATGGCCCAGGCGGGGAGCTGTTTTTT

d_gene: .
abundance: few
j_gene: TRBJ2-1
v_gene: TRBV15
CDR3aa: CATSLRRGIRHEQFF
CDR3nt: TGTGCCACCAGCCTCAGGCGGGGTATTAGGCATGAGCAGTTCTTC

d_gene: .
abundance: .
j_gene: TRBJ2-7
v_gene: TRBV15
CDR3aa: CATSRGFSSYEQYF
CDR3nt: TGTGCCACCAGCAGAGGATTTAGCTCCTACGAGCAGTACTTC

d_gene: .
abundance: few
j_gene: TRBJ1-6
v_gene: TRBV6-5
CDR3aa: CASSYTAQRHYNSPLHF
CDR3nt: TGTGCCAGCAGTTACACAGCACAGAGACACTATAATTCACCCCTCCACTTT

d_gene: TRBD2
abundance: .
j_gene: TRBJ2-3
v_gene: TRBV7-6
CDR3aa: CASSGLTSGGSDTQYF
CDR3nt: TGTGCCAGCAGCGGTCTGACTAGCGGGGGGTCAGATACGCAGTATTTT

d_gene: TRBD1
abundance: many
j_gene: TRBJ1-2
v_gene: TRBV3-1
CDR3aa: CASSLNFAGGGYTF
CDR3nt: TGTGCCAGCAGCCTTAATTTCGCAGGGGGCGGCTACACCTTC

d_gene: .
abundance: few
j_gene: TRBJ2-1
v_gene: TRBV12-3/TRBV12-4
CDR3aa: CASSLYPGTGNEQFF
CDR3nt: TGTGCCAGCAGTTTATACCCGGGTACGGGCAATGAGCAGTTCTTC

d_gene: .
abundance: many
j_gene: TRBJ2-4
v_gene: TRBV19
CDR3aa: CATHVFGLAKNIQYF
CDR3nt: TGTGCCACCCATGTTTTCGGGCTGGCCAAAAACATTCAGTACTTC

d_gene: .
abundance: few
j_gene: TRBJ1-2
v_gene: TRBV10-2
CDR3aa: CASRRDDYGYTF
CDR3nt: TGCGCCAGCAGGCGGGATGACTATGGCTACACCTTC

d_gene: TRBD1
abundance: .
j_gene: TRBJ1-4
v_gene: TRBV18
CDR3aa: CASSPPTGTGIEKLFF
CDR3nt: TGTGCCAGCTCACCACCGACCGGGACAGGGATTGAAAAACTGTTTTTT

d_gene: .
abundance: .
j_gene: TRBJ1-6
v_gene: TRBV20-1
CDR3aa: CSALPPQANSPLHF
CDR3nt: TGCAGTGCTTTACCACCCCAGGCGAATTCACCCCTCCACTTT

d_gene: .
abundance: many
j_gene: TRBJ2-5
v_gene: TRBV18
CDR3aa: CASSPGNLQETQYF
CDR3nt: TGTGCCAGCTCACCAGGCAATCTACAAGAGACCCAGTACTTC

d_gene: TRBD1
abundance: few
j_gene: TRBJ1-1
v_gene: TRBV6-6
CDR3aa: CASSSLDRTGSF
CDR3nt: TGTGCCAGCAGTTCCCTGGACAGGACGGGTTCCTTT

d_gene: .
abundance: .
j_gene: TRBJ2-5
v_gene: TRBV4-1
CDR3aa: CASSPPRGEETQYF
CDR3nt: TGCGCCAGCAGCCCGCCTAGGGGGGAAGAGACCCAGTACTTC

d_gene: TRBD1
abundance: many
j_gene: TRBJ2-2
v_gene: TRBV12-3/TRBV12-4
CDR3aa: CASARKGTEHTGELFF
CDR3nt: TGTGCCAGTGCAAGGAAAGGGACAGAACACACCGGGGAGCTGTTTTTT

d_gene: .
abundance: .
j_gene: TRBJ1-6
v_gene: TRBV15
CDR3aa: CATSRAGNYNSPLHF
CDR3nt: TGTGCCACCAGCAGAGCTGGGAACTATAATTCACCCCTCCACTTT

d_gene: TRBD1
abundance: .
j_gene: TRBJ1-1
v_gene: TRBV2
CDR3aa: CASSGDRKNTEAFF
CDR3nt: TGTGCCAGCAGCGGGGACAGAAAGAACACTGAAGCTTTCTTT

d_gene: TRBD1
abundance: many
j_gene: TRBJ2-7
v_gene: TRBV29-1
CDR3aa: CSGETGAEQYF
CDR3nt: TGCAGCGGTGAGACAGGGGCCGAGCAGTACTTC

d_gene: TRBD2
abundance: many
j_gene: TRBJ2-5
v_gene: TRBV11-2
CDR3aa: CASSFGGAGETQYF
CDR3nt: TGTGCCAGCAGCTTCGGGGGGGCCGGGGAGACCCAGTACTTC

d_gene: .
abundance: many
j_gene: TRBJ2-5
v_gene: TRBV29-1
CDR3aa: CSVRGGSGPQYF
CDR3nt: TGCAGCGTGAGGGGGGGCAGCGGGCCCCAGTACTTC

d_gene: .
abundance: many
j_gene: TRBJ2-7
v_gene: TRBV5-1
CDR3aa: CASSNQESSYEQYF
CDR3nt: TGCGCCAGCAGCAATCAGGAGAGCTCCTACGAGCAGTACTTC

d_gene: .
abundance: .
j_gene: TRBJ2-2
v_gene: TRBV5-1
CDR3aa: CASSLGGRQGTAGTGELFF
CDR3nt: TGCGCCAGCAGCTTGGGGGGCCGACAAGGGACCGCGGGCACCGGGGAGCTGTTTTTT

d_gene: .
abundance: few
j_gene: TRBJ2-7
v_gene: TRBV7-8
CDR3aa: CASSFGVEQYF
CDR3nt: TGTGCCAGCAGCTTTGGGGTCGAGCAGTACTTC

d_gene: .
abundance: .
j_gene: TRBJ1-1
v_gene: TRBV5-4
CDR3aa: CASSSPSATGNTEAFF
CDR3nt: TGTGCCAGCAGCTCGCCGAGCGCGACGGGAAACACTGAAGCTTTCTTT

d_gene: .
abundance: few
j_gene: TRBJ2-7
v_gene: TRBV6-6
CDR3aa: CASSYPPDEQYF
CDR3nt: TGTGCCAGCAGTTACCCTCCCGACGAGCAGTACTTC

d_gene: TRBD2
abundance: .
j_gene: TRBJ2-3
v_gene: TRBV11-2
CDR3aa: CASSARLAGVTDTQYF
CDR3nt: TGTGCCAGCAGCGCTAGACTAGCGGGGGTCACAGATACGCAGTATTTT

d_gene: .
abundance: few
j_gene: TRBJ2-1
v_gene: TRBV4-3
CDR3aa: CASSQDYGLYNEQFF
CDR3nt: TGCGCCAGCAGCCAAGATTATGGGCTTTACAATGAGCAGTTCTTC

d_gene: .
abundance: few
j_gene: TRBJ1-6
v_gene: TRBV4-3
CDR3aa: CASSQDARKSSYNSPLHF
CDR3nt: TGCGCCAGCAGCCAAGATGCTAGGAAGAGCTCCTATAATTCACCCCTCCACTTT

d_gene: TRBD1
abundance: .
j_gene: TRBJ1-2
v_gene: TRBV10-2
CDR3aa: CASSDSGGTNYGYTF
CDR3nt: TGCGCCAGCAGTGATTCAGGGGGGACTAACTATGGCTACACCTTC

d_gene: TRBD2
abundance: .
j_gene: TRBJ2-3
v_gene: TRBV20-1
CDR3aa: CSARDRQRGMDTQYF
CDR3nt: TGCAGTGCTAGAGATCGCCAGCGGGGGATGGATACGCAGTATTTT

d_gene: TRBD1
abundance: few
j_gene: TRBJ1-2
v_gene: TRBV9
CDR3aa: CASSVAQGAEGYTF
CDR3nt: TGTGCCAGCAGCGTAGCTCAGGGGGCTGAAGGCTACACCTTC

d_gene: .
abundance: few
j_gene: TRBJ1-2
v_gene: TRBV4-2
CDR3aa: CASSQDISIPGGYTF
CDR3nt: TGTGCCAGCAGCCAAGACATTAGCATCCCGGGAGGCTACACCTTC

d_gene: .
abundance: .
j_gene: TRBJ2-1
v_gene: TRBV6-2/TRBV6-3
CDR3aa: CASTSRRGLLDEQFF
CDR3nt: TGTGCCAGCACTAGTCGGCGGGGCCTACTCGATGAGCAGTTCTTC

d_gene: TRBD2
abundance: few
j_gene: TRBJ2-3
v_gene: TRBV27
CDR3aa: CASNTGLAGPTDTQYF
CDR3nt: TGTGCCAGCAATACCGGACTAGCGGGGCCCACAGATACGCAGTATTTT

d_gene: TRBD1
abundance: .
j_gene: TRBJ2-5
v_gene: TRBV7-2
CDR3aa: CASSLAGTGYRETQYF
CDR3nt: TGTGCCAGCAGCTTAGCGGGGACAGGGTATAGGGAGACCCAGTACTTC

d_gene: .
abundance: few
j_gene: TRBJ2-6
v_gene: TRBV10-3
CDR3aa: CAISEPRGANVLTF
CDR3nt: TGTGCCATCAGTGAGCCACGCGGGGCCAACGTCCTGACTTTC

d_gene: .
abundance: few
j_gene: TRBJ2-3
v_gene: TRBV14
CDR3aa: CASSSDSDTQYF
CDR3nt: TGTGCCAGCAGCTCGGACAGTGACACGCAGTATTTT

d_gene: TRBD2
abundance: few
j_gene: TRBJ2-3
v_gene: TRBV5-6
CDR3aa: CASSLLAGGLDTQYF
CDR3nt: TGTGCCAGCAGCTTACTAGCGGGGGGGTTAGATACGCAGTATTTT

d_gene: .
abundance: .
j_gene: TRBJ2-1
v_gene: TRBV30
CDR3aa: CACAGYNEQFF
CDR3nt: TGTGCCTGCGCGGGCTACAATGAGCAGTTCTTC

d_gene: .
abundance: .
j_gene: TRBJ2-7
v_gene: TRBV6-2/TRBV6-3
CDR3aa: CASRRDPTNSYEQYF
CDR3nt: TGTGCCAGCAGGCGGGATCCAACTAACTCCTACGAGCAGTACTTC

d_gene: TRBD2
abundance: .
j_gene: TRBJ2-1
v_gene: TRBV7-9
CDR3aa: CASSLFPGLAGYNEQFF
CDR3nt: TGTGCCAGCAGCTTATTTCCCGGACTAGCGGGGTACAATGAGCAGTTCTTC

d_gene: .
abundance: few
j_gene: TRBJ1-1
v_gene: TRBV5-1
CDR3aa: CASRRAAMNTEAFF
CDR3nt: TGCGCCAGCAGAAGGGCGGCCATGAACACTGAAGCTTTCTTT

d_gene: .
abundance: few
j_gene: TRBJ1-5
v_gene: TRBV2
CDR3aa: CASSSTPEGNQPQHF
CDR3nt: TGTGCCAGCAGTTCGACACCAGAAGGCAATCAGCCCCAGCATTTT

d_gene: .
abundance: .
j_gene: TRBJ1-1
v_gene: TRBV12-3/TRBV12-4
CDR3aa: CASSPLWGGDTEAFF
CDR3nt: TGTGCCAGCAGCCCCTTGTGGGGGGGGGACACTGAAGCTTTCTTT

d_gene: TRBD1
abundance: few
j_gene: TRBJ1-5
v_gene: TRBV12-3/TRBV12-4
CDR3aa: CASSSGGPTAQHF
CDR3nt: TGTGCCAGCAGTTCAGGGGGCCCCACGGCCCAGCATTTT